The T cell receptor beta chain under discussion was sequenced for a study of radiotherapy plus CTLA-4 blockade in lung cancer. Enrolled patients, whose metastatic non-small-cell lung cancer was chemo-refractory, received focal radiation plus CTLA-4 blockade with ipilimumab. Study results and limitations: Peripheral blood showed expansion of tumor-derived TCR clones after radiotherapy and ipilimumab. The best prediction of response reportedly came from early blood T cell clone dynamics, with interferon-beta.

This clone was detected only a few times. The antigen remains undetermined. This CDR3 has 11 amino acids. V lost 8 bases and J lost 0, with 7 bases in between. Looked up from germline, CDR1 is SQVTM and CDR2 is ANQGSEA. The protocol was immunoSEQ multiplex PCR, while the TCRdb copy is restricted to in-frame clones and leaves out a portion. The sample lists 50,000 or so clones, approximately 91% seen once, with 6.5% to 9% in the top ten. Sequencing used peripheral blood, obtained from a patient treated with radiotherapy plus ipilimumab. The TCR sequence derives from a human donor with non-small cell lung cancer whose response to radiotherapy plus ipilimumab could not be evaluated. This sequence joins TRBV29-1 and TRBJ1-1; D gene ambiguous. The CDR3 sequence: CSSRVNTEAFF. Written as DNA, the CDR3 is TGCAGCTCTCGGGTGAACACTGAAGCTTTCTTT.